A selection of T cell receptor beta chains follows, all from one sample in a study of early T cells in non-severe SARS-CoV-2 infection. Each CDR3 protein is one row after TCRdb ran MiXCR on the 5' RACE reads. This sample has tens of thousands of distinct CDR3 sequences, with about 9.4% found just once. The sequenced sample was whole blood, obtained at baseline. Receptors originate from an adult who was a healthcare worker with PCR-confirmed SARS-CoV-2 infection or an uninfected control (not recorded which). CDR3s include the opening cysteine and the closing phenylalanine or tryptophan.

cdr3_length v_call cdr3_aa
13 TRBV30 CAWSVGELRGYTF
13 TRBV3-1 CASSHLNTGELFF
15 TRBV7-8 CASSSSGGATDTQYF
16 TRBV24-1 CATSLLGTGSYNEQFF
14 TRBV18 CASSTLQGTSPLHF
14 TRBV6-1 CATSGTGFWDTQYF
18 TRBV19 CASSMYDDPGYSNQPQHF
17 TRBV5-6 CASSLLTDRGYGDTQYF
15 TRBV27 CASSRTGSSSYEQYF
14 TRBV10-3 CANRPFEGSYEQYF